This TCR beta chain originates from a study of CD8+ T cells in alopecia areata. Turning to the study itself: Those patients who were treated received oral tofacitinib, which was given at 5 to 10 mg twice daily for moderate-to-severe alopecia areata. Tofacitinib dosing lasted 6 to 18 months, which was then followed by 6 months off drug.

CDR1 LNHNV and CDR2 YYDKDF come from the germline V gene (reference sequence). Trimming pared 6 bases from V and 1 base from J, leaving 9 bases between. The CDR3 consists of 14 residues. Reverse transcription of extracted RNA yielded cDNA, which provided the sequencing template. Sequencing used immunoSEQ multiplex PCR; TCRdb keeps in-frame clones, though not all of them. The sample records fewer than 350,000 clones, about three fifths being singletons. The treatment: oral pan-JAK inhibitor, 5-10 mg twice daily. This clonotype was obtained from a human donor with alopecia areata. V usage is TRBV15 and J usage is TRBJ2-2; D not resolved. The starting material was CD4+ T cells sorted from blood, obtained at week 24, from a patient treated with tofacitinib. CDR3 DNA: TGTGCCACCAGAGGATCGGGGAACACCGGGGAGCTGTTTTTT. As protein: CATRGSGNTGELFF.